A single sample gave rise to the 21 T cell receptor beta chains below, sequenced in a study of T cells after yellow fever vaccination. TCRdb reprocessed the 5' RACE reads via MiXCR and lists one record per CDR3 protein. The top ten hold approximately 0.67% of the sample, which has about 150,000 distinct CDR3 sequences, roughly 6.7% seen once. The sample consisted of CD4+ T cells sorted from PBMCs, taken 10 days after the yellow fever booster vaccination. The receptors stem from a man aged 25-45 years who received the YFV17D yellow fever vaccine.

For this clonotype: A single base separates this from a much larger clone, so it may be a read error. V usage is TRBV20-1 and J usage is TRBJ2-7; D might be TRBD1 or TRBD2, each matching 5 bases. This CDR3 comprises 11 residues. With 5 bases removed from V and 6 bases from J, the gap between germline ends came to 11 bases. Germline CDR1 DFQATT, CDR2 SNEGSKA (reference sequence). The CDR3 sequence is CSALGDPEQYF. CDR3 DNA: TGCAGTGCTCTGGGGGACCCCGAGCAGTACTTC.

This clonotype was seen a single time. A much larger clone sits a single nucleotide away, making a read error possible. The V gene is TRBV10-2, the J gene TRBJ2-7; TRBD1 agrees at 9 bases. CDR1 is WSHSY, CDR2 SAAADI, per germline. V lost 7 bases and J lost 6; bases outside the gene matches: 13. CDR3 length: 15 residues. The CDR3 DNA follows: TGCGCCAGCAACACACCGGGACAGGGAGACGGCGAGCAGTACTTC. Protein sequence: CASNTPGQGDGEQYF.

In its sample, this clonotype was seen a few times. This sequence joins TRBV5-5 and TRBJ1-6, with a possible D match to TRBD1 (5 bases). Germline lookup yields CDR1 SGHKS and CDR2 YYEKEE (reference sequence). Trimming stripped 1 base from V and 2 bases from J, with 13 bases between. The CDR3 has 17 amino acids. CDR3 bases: TGTGCCAGCAGCTTGCGGGGGATTGGAGCCTATAATTCACCCCTCCACTTT. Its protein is CASSLRGIGAYNSPLHF.

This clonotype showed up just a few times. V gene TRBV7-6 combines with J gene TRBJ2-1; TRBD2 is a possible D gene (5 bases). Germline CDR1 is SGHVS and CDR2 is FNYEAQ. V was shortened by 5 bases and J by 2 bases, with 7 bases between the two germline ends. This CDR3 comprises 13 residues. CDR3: CASSGSAYNEQFF. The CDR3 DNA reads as TGTGCCAGCAGCGGGAGTGCCTACAATGAGCAGTTCTTC.

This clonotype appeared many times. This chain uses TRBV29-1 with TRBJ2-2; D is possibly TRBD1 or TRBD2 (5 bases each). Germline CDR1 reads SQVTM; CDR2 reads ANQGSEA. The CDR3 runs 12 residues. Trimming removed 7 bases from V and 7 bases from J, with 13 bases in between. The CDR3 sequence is CSALGADGELFF. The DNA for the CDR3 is TGCAGCGCTCTCGGGGCGGACGGGGAGCTGTTTTTT.

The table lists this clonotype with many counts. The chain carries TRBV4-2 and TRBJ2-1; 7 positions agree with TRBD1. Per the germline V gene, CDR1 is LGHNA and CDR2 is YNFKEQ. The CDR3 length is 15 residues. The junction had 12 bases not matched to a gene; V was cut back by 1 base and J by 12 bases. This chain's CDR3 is CASSQGTGGGSRQFF. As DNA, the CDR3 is TGTGCCAGCAGCCAAGGGACAGGCGGAGGAAGTCGGCAGTTCTTC.

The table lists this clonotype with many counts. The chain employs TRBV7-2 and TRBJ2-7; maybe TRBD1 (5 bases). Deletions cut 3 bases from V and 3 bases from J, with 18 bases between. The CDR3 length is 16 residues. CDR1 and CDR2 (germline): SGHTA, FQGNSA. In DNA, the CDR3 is TGTGCCAGCAGCTTCACTGGGGCCCGGTCGAACTACGAGCAGTACTTC. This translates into CASSFTGARSNYEQYF.

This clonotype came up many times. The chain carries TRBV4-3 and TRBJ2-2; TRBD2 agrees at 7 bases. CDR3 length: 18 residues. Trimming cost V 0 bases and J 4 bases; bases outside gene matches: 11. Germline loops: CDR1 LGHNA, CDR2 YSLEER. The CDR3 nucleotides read TGCGCCAGCAGCCAAGATCTTTCAGGAGCGGGGATCACCGGGGAGCTGTTTTTT. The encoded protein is CASSQDLSGAGITGELFF.

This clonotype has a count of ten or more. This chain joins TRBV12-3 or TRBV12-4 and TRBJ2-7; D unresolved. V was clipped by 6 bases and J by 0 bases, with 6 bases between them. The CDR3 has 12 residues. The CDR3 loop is CASRGNSYEQYF. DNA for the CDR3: TGTGCCAGCAGGGGTAACTCCTACGAGCAGTACTTC.

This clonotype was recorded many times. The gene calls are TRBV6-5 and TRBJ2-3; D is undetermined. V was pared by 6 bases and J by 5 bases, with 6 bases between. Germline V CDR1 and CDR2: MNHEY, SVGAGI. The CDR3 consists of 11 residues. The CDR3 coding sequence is TGTGCCAGCAGGAGATTAGATACGCAGTATTTT. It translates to CASRRLDTQYF.

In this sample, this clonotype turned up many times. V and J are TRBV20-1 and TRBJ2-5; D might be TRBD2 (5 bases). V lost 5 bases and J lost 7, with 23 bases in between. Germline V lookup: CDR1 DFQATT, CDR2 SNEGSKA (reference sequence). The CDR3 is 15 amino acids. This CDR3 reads CSAAVGGSSGGTQYF. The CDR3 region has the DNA TGCAGTGCTGCTGTTGGTGGGAGTTCCGGTGGGACCCAGTACTTC.

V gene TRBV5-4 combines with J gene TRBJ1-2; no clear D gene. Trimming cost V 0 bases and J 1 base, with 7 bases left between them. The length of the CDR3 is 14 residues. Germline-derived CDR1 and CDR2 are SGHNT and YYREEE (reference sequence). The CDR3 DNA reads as TGTGCCAGCAGCTTGGCAGGTCTTAACTATGGCTACACCTTC. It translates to CASSLAGLNYGYTF. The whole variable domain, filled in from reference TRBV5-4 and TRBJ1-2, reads ETGVTQSPTHLIKTRGQQVTLRCSSQSGHNTVSWYQQALGQGPQFIFQYYREEENGRGNFPPRFSGLQFPNYSSELNVNALELDDSALYLCASSLAGLNYGYTFGSGTRLTVV.

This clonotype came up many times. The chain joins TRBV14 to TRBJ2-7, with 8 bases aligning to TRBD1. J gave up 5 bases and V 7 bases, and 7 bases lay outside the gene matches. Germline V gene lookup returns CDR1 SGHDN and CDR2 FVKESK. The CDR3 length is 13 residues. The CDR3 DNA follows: TGTGCCAGCACGAGGGGGACAGGCCACGAGCAGTACTTC. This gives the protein CASTRGTGHEQYF.

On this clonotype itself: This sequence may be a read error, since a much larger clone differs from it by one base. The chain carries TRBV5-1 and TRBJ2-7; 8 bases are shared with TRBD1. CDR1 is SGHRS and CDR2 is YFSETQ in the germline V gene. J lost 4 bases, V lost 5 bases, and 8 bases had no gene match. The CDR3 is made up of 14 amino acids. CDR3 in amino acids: CASRAGQELYEQYF. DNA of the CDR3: TGCGCCAGCAGGGCGGGACAGGAATTGTACGAGCAGTACTTC.

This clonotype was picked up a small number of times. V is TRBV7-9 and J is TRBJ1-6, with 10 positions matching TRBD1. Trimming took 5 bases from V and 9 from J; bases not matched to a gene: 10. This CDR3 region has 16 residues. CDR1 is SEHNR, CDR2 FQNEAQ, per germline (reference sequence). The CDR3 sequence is CASSHPTGGAFSPLHF. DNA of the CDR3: TGTGCCAGCAGCCACCCGACAGGGGGCGCTTTTTCACCCCTCCACTTT.

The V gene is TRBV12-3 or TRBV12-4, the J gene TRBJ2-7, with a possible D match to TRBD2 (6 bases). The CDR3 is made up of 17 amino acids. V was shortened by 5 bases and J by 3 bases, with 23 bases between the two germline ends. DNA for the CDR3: TGTGCCAGCAGTGTCCCCCCTTCCGGGAGACCGTTCTACGAGCAGTACTTC. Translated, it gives CASSVPPSGRPFYEQYF.

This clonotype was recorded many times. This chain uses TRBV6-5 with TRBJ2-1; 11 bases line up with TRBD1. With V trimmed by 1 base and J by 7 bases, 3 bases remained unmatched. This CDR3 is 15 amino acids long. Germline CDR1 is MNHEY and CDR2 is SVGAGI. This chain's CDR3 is CASSYWDRGENEQFF. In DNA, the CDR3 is TGTGCCAGCAGTTACTGGGACAGGGGGGAGAATGAGCAGTTCTTC.

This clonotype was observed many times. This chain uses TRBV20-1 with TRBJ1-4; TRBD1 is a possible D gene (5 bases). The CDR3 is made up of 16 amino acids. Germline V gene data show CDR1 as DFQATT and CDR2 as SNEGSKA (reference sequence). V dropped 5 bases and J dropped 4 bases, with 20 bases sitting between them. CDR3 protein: CSAYSRTSGFNEKLFF. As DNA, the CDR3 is TGCAGTGCTTATTCCCGGACATCAGGTTTTAATGAAAAACTGTTTTTT.

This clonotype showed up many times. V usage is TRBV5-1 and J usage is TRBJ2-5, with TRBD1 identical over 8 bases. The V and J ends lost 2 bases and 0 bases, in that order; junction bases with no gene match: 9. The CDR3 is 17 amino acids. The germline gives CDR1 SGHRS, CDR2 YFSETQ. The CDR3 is CASSFTGTGAYQETQYF. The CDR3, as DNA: TGCGCCAGCAGCTTTACCGGGACAGGAGCGTACCAAGAGACCCAGTACTTC. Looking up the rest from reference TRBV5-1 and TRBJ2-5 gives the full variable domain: KAGVTQTPRYLIKTRGQQVTLSCSPISGHRSVSWYQQTPGQGLQFLFEYFSETQRNKGNFPGRFSGRQFSNSRSEMNVSTLELGDSALYLCASSFTGTGAYQETQYFGPGTRLLVL.

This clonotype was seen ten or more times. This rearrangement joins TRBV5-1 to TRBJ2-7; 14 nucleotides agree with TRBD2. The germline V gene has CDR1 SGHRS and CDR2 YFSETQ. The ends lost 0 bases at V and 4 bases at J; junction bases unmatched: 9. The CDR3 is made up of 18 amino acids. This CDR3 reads CASSLARGTSGSWYEQYF. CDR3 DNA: TGCGCCAGCAGCTTGGCTAGAGGGACTAGCGGGAGTTGGTACGAGCAGTACTTC.

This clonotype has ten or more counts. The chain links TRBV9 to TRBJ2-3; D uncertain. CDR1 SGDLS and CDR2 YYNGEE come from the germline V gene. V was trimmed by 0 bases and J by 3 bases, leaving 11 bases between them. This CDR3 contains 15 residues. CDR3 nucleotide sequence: TGTGCCAGCAGCGTAGGACCCTTCCAAACAGATACGCAGTATTTT. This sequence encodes CASSVGPFQTDTQYF.